This paragraph covers one T cell receptor beta chain sequence. Per germline, CDR1 DFQATT and CDR2 SNEGSKA (reference sequence). Trimming took 0 bases from V and 7 from J, leaving 7 bases between them. The CDR3 runs to 12 residues. The entry originates in a study of identical twins. One entry per CDR3 protein, called by TCRdb with MiXCR from the 5' RACE reads. The repertoire includes roughly 770,000 distinct CDR3 sequences, about 18% of them detected once, and about an eighth sits in the top ten. The data were also submitted as part of a second study, on T cells expressing NK-cell markers.

The clonotype was recovered from a woman aged 18 to 35 in good health. The chain carries TRBV20-1 and TRBJ2-1; D perhaps matches TRBD2 (5 bases). What was sequenced was PBMCs. Here the CDR3 DNA reads TGCAGTGCTAGAGATTGGAGGAATGAGCAGTTCTTC. It specifies CSARDWRNEQFF.